The 16 T cell receptor beta chains below were found in one sample sequenced in a study of T cell changes during pregnancy in multiple sclerosis. Sequencing used immunoSEQ multiplex PCR; TCRdb keeps in-frame clones, though not all of them. The sample contains around 45,000 clones, about 91% of which appear only once. The source material was CD4+ T cells from peripheral blood mononuclear cells, sampled in the second trimester of pregnancy. Receptors originate from a female donor in good health, enrolled as a control in a pregnancy study.

This sequence joins TRBV19 and TRBJ2-3; no reliable D call. Trimming stripped 2 bases from V and 5 bases from J, with 5 bases between. In germline, CDR1 is LNHDA, CDR2 SQIVND (reference sequence). This CDR3 region has 12 residues. CDR3 sequence reads: CASSISGDTQYF. CDR3 DNA sequence: TGTGCCAGTAGTATATCCGGAGATACGCAGTATTTT.

The chain recombines TRBV6-4 with TRBJ2-2; D is undetermined. CDR1 is MRHNA and CDR2 is SNTAGT in the germline V gene. The CDR3 spans 13 residues. V lost 2 bases and J lost 3, with 4 bases in between. The CDR3, as DNA: TGTGCCAGCAGTGACCGGGACACCGGGGAGCTGTTTTTT. Amino acids: CASSDRDTGELFF.

This chain uses TRBV6-1 with TRBJ2-1, with D tentatively TRBD2 (5 bases). The germline V and J ends were trimmed by 6 bases and 7 bases, with 19 bases remaining between them. In germline, CDR1 is MNHNS, CDR2 SASEGT. CDR3 length: 15 residues. CDR3 sequence (DNA): TGTGCCAGCAGCTACGTAGGAGAGGGTTGGAATGAGCAGTTCTTC. Translation: CASSYVGEGWNEQFF.

The V call is TRBV6-6, the J call TRBJ2-1, with 8 bases aligning to TRBD2. Germline lookup yields CDR1 MNHNY and CDR2 SVGAGI (reference sequence). The CDR3 totals 15 residues. Germline trimming cut 6 bases from V and 4 bases from J; bases unmatched to any gene: 8. This CDR3 is CASSTSGARYNEQFF. The DNA for the CDR3 is TGTGCCAGCAGCACTAGCGGAGCAAGGTACAATGAGCAGTTCTTC.

This chain connects TRBV15 to TRBJ2-3; 7 nucleotides match TRBD1. There are 15 residues in the CDR3. Germline values: CDR1 LNHNV, CDR2 YYDKDF (reference sequence). V lost 0 bases, J lost 6 bases, and 6 bases stayed unmatched. The DNA for the CDR3 is TGTGCCACCAGCAGAGAGGACAGGCCCCAGGATACGCAGTATTTT. As protein: CATSREDRPQDTQYF.

The chain has TRBV27 and TRBJ2-2; the match to TRBD1 covers 8 bases. This CDR3 is 14 amino acids long. The germline gives CDR1 MNHEY, CDR2 SMNVEV (reference sequence). With 7 bases clipped from V and 4 bases from J, the junction kept 5 bases outside the gene matches. The CDR3 loop reads CASNQQGGTGELFF. DNA for the CDR3: TGTGCCAGCAACCAACAGGGGGGCACCGGGGAGCTGTTTTTT.

This clone was seen a handful of times. The V and J genes are TRBV10-3 and TRBJ2-1; 8 nucleotides line up with TRBD1. The V gene end was trimmed by 0 bases and the J gene end by 6 bases; junction bases not matched to a gene: 16. This CDR3 has 19 residues. Looked up from germline, CDR1 is ENHRY and CDR2 is SYGVKD. This CDR3 reads CAISESPQGVVVRANEQFF. The CDR3 region has the DNA TGTGCCATCAGTGAGTCCCCACAGGGGGTAGTGGTCAGGGCCAATGAGCAGTTCTTC.

V gene TRBV9 combines with J gene TRBJ1-2; no clear D gene. The length of the CDR3 is 13 residues. Looked up from germline, CDR1 is SGDLS and CDR2 is YYNGEE. With 0 bases removed from V and 2 bases from J, the gap between germline ends came to 5 bases. The DNA for the CDR3 is TGTGCCAGCAGCGTAGACAGCAACTATGGCTACACCTTC. Translation: CASSVDSNYGYTF.

This chain links TRBV5-1 with TRBJ1-2; 9 positions match TRBD1. CDR1 is SGHRS and CDR2 is YFSETQ in the germline V gene. The CDR3 covers 16 residues. Trimming removed 0 bases from V and 5 bases from J; junction bases left unmatched: 8. The DNA of the CDR3 is TGCGCCAGCAGCTTGGACGGGGGACAGGGAGGTTATGGCTACACCTTC. Its protein product is CASSLDGGQGGYGYTF. Full variable domain (outside the CDR3, taken from reference TRBV5-1 and TRBJ1-2): KAGVTQTPRYLIKTRGQQVTLSCSPISGHRSVSWYQQTPGQGLQFLFEYFSETQRNKGNFPGRFSGRQFSNSRSEMNVSTLELGDSALYLCASSLDGGQGGYGYTFGSGTRLTVV.

The chain uses TRBV5-4 and TRBJ2-2, with 7 nucleotides matching TRBD1. The length of the CDR3 is 14 residues. V shed 3 bases and J 5 bases; nucleotides not matched to a gene: 4. Germline V gene data show CDR1 as SGHNT and CDR2 as YYREEE (reference sequence). In nucleotides, the CDR3 is TGTGCCAGCAGCTGGGACAGTCCTACCGGGGAGCTGTTTTTT. Its protein product is CASSWDSPTGELFF.

This chain links TRBV5-1 with TRBJ1-4, with 12 bases matching TRBD1. V was clipped by 2 bases and J by 7 bases; unmatched bases: 3. CDR1 SGHRS and CDR2 YFSETQ come from the germline V gene. This CDR3 comprises 15 residues. The CDR3 is CASSFMGQGAEKLFF. The CDR3 nucleotides are TGCGCCAGCAGCTTCATGGGACAGGGGGCTGAAAAACTGTTTTTT. The whole variable domain, filled in from reference TRBV5-1 and TRBJ1-4, reads KAGVTQTPRYLIKTRGQQVTLSCSPISGHRSVSWYQQTPGQGLQFLFEYFSETQRNKGNFPGRFSGRQFSNSRSEMNVSTLELGDSALYLCASSFMGQGAEKLFFGSGTQLSVL.

The J gene is TRBJ2-1, the V gene TRBV9; D call uncertain. CDR3 length equals 15 residues. V dropped 2 bases and J dropped 0 bases, with 9 bases sitting between them. Germline V gene data show CDR1 as SGDLS and CDR2 as YYNGEE. CDR3 residues: CASSVYASSYNEQFF. The CDR3 DNA is TGTGCCAGCAGCGTCTATGCTAGCTCCTACAATGAGCAGTTCTTC.

The CDR3 reads CASRGTAAGNTIYF. The CDR3 region has the DNA TGTGCCAGCAGAGGGACAGCGGCGGGAAACACCATATATTTT. The chain has TRBV9 and TRBJ1-3; TRBD1 matches at 7 bases. Germline V lookup: CDR1 SGDLS, CDR2 YYNGEE. CDR3 size: 14 residues. The V and J ends lost 5 bases and 4 bases, in that order; junction bases with no gene match: 6.

The rearrangement links TRBV5-1 to TRBJ1-2, with 7 bases lining up with TRBD1. The CDR3 has 14 amino acids. Germline V lookup: CDR1 SGHRS, CDR2 YFSETQ. The ends lost 4 bases at V and 0 bases at J; junction bases unmatched: 3. The CDR3 sequence: CASSPGGTNYGYTF. The CDR3 bases are TGCGCCAGCAGCCCAGGGGGTACTAACTATGGCTACACCTTC.

The chain employs TRBV19 and TRBJ2-2, with 7 bases fitting TRBD2. The CDR3 totals 12 residues. V shed 11 bases, J shed 5 bases, and the junction held 5 bases outside the gene matches. Germline CDR1 is LNHDA and CDR2 is SQIVND (reference sequence). The CDR3 region is CAGGGRTGELFF. CDR3 DNA: TGTGCCGGGGGGGGTCGGACCGGGGAGCTGTTTTTT. The complete variable domain, with remaining parts taken from reference TRBV19 and TRBJ2-2, reads DGGITQSPKYLFRKEGQNVTLSCEQNLNHDAMYWYRQDPGQGLRLIYYSQIVNDFQKGDIAEGYSVSREKKESFPLTVTSAQKNPTAFYLCAGGGRTGELFFGEGSRLTVL.

In this sample, this clone turned up a few times. The chain joins TRBV5-8 to TRBJ2-1, with TRBD2 matching over 11 bases. CDR3 length: 16 amino acids. Trimming cost V 4 bases and J 3 bases; bases outside gene matches: 6. Germline V gives CDR1 SGHTS, CDR2 YDEGEE. The CDR3 DNA reads TGTGCCAGCAGCCCATTTAGCGGGAGGGTCTACAATGAGCAGTTCTTC. It codes for CASSPFSGRVYNEQFF.